This T cell receptor beta chain originates from a study of T cell responses to AZD1222 COVID-19 vaccine. Repertoires were generated with immunoSEQ multiplex PCR, while TCRdb's copy carries only in-frame clones and drops some. The sample shows some 170,000 clones, around 89% of them seen only once. The table lists this clone with a few counts. No antigen is known for it. Study-wide points: Clonal diversity may have been underestimated in mostly white British donors. Just a handful of AZD1222 recipients tested seropositive at baseline. Researchers took repertoire samples only after the peak T cell response had come.

V lost 6 bases and J lost 7, with 13 bases in between. The CDR3 length is 13 residues. The germline V gene encodes CDR1 MNHEY and CDR2 SMNVEV (reference sequence). The clonotype was recovered from an adult who received the AZD1222 COVID-19 vaccine. This chain uses TRBV27 with TRBJ2-1; D call uncertain. The input for sequencing was peripheral blood, taken 28 days after the second AZD1222 dose. The CDR3 DNA reads as TGTGCCAGCAGGGATCACTCGCGTAATGAGCAGTTCTTC. Translating it yields CASRDHSRNEQFF.